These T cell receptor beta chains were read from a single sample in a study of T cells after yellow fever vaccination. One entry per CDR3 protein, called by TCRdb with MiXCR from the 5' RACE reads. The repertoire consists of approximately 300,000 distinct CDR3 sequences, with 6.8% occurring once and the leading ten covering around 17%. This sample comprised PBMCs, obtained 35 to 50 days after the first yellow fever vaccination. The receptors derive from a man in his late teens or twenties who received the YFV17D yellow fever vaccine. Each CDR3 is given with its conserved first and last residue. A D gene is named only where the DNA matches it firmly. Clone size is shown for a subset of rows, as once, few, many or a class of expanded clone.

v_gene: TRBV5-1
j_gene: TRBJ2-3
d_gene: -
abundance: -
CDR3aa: CASSLLSQGVDTQYF
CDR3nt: TGCGCCAGCAGCTTGCTCTCGCAGGGAGTAGATACGCAGTATTTT

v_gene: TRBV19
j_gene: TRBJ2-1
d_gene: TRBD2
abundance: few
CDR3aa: CASKGLAGVNEQFF
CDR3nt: TGTGCCAGTAAAGGTCTAGCGGGGGTAAATGAGCAGTTCTTC

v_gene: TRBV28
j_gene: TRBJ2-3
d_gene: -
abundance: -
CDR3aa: CASMTIRAADTQYF
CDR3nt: TGTGCCAGCATGACCATTCGAGCCGCAGATACGCAGTATTTT

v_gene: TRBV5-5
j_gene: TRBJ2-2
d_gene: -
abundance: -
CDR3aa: CASSANTGSAGELFF
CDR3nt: TGTGCCAGCAGCGCCAATACAGGGTCGGCCGGGGAGCTGTTTTTT

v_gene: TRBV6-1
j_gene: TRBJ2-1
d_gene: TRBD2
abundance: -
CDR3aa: CASHFGGDYNEQFF
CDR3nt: TGTGCCAGCCACTTCGGGGGGGACTACAATGAGCAGTTCTTC

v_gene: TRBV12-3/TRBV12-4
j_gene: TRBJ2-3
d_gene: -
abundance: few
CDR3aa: CASSLKGWGGRTDTQYF
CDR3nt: TGTGCCAGCAGTCTCAAGGGGTGGGGGGGCCGCACAGATACGCAGTATTTT

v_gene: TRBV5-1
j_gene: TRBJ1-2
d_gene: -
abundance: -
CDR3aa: CASSLGGGKGYTF
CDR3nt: TGCGCCAGCAGCTTGGGCGGGGGCAAAGGCTACACCTTC

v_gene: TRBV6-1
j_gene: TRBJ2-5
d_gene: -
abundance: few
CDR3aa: CASSELVETQYF
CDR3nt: TGTGCCAGCAGTGAACTGGTAGAGACCCAGTACTTC

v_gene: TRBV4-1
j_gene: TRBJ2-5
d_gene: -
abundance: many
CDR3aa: CASSQGSRAFSETQYF
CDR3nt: TGCGCCAGCAGCCAAGGCTCCAGGGCGTTTAGTGAGACCCAGTACTTC

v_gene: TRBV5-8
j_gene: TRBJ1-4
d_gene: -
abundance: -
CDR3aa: CASSPFLGQRTNEKLFF
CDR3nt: TGTGCCAGCAGCCCCTTCTTGGGCCAGAGAACTAATGAAAAACTGTTTTTT

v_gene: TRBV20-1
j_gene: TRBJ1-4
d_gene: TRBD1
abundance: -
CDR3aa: CSARDRVGKLFF
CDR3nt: TGCAGTGCTAGGGACAGGGTAGGGAAACTGTTTTTT

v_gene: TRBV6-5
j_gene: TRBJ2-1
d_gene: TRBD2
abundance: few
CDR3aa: CASSYSPRASGGNEQFF
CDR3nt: TGTGCCAGCAGTTACTCGCCAAGGGCTAGCGGGGGAAATGAGCAGTTCTTC

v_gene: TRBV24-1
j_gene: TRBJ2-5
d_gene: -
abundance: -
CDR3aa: CATSDTNRETQYF
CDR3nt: TGTGCCACCAGTGATACAAACCGGGAGACCCAGTACTTC

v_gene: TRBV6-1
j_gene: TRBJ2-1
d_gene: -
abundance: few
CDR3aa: CASSRRGGYSLLNEQFF
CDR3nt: TGTGCCAGCAGTCGGCGAGGGGGTTATTCTCTTCTCAATGAGCAGTTCTTC

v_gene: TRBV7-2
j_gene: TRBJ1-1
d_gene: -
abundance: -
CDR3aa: CASSTEGRRLNTEAFF
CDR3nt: TGTGCCAGCAGCACCGAGGGGCGCAGGTTGAACACTGAAGCTTTCTTT

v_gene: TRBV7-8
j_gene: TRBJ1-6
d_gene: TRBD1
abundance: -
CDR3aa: CASSFGQGAHTLHF
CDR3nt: TGTGCCAGCAGCTTCGGGCAGGGGGCGCATACCCTCCACTTT

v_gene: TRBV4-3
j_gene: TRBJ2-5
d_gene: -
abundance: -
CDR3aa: CASSQDTGEETQYF
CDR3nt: TGCGCCAGCAGCCAAGATACGGGGGAAGAGACCCAGTACTTC

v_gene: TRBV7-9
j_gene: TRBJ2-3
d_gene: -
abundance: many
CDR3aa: CASSLVSQGPSTDTQYF
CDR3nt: TGTGCCAGCAGCTTAGTATCCCAGGGTCCAAGCACAGATACGCAGTATTTT

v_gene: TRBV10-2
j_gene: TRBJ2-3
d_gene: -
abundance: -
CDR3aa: CASLGTHTQYF
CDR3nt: TGCGCCAGCCTTGGGACGCATACGCAGTATTTT

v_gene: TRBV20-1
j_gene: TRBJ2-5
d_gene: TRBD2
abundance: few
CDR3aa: CCARPTSGGGRETQYF
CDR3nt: TGCTGTGCTAGACCAACTAGCGGGGGGGGACGAGAGACCCAGTACTTC

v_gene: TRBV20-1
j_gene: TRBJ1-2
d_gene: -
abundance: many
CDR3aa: CSALAGPGANYGYTF
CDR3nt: TGCAGTGCTTTGGCGGGGCCAGGGGCTAACTATGGCTACACCTTC

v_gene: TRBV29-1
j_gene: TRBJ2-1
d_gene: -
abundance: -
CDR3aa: CSVDGGYNEQFF
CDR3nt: TGCAGCGTTGATGGGGGATACAATGAGCAGTTCTTC

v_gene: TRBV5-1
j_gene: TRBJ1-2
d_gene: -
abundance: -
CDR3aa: CASSVLNDGYTF
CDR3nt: TGCGCCAGCAGCGTGCTTAATGATGGCTACACCTTC

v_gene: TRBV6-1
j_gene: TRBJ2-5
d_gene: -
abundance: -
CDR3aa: CASTWVFQETQYF
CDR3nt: TGTGCCAGCACCTGGGTCTTCCAAGAGACCCAGTACTTC

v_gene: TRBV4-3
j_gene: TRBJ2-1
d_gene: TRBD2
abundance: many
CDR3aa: CASSQEGLGANEQFF
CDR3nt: TGCGCCAGCAGCCAAGAGGGACTAGGGGCCAATGAGCAGTTCTTC

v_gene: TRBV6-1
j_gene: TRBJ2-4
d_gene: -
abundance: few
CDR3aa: CASSDSIAKNIQYF
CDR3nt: TGTGCCAGCAGTGACAGTATAGCCAAAAACATTCAGTACTTC

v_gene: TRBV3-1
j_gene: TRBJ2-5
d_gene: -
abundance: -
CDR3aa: CASGGGGRETQYF
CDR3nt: TGTGCCAGCGGGGGGGGGGGCCGAGAGACCCAGTACTTC

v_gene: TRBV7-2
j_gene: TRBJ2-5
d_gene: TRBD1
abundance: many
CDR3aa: CASSSLDRAETQYF
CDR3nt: TGTGCCAGCAGCTCCCTGGACAGGGCCGAGACCCAGTACTTC

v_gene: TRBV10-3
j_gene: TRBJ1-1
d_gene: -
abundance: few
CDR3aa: CAISGLLMNTEAFF
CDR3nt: TGTGCCATCAGTGGTCTGCTAATGAACACTGAAGCTTTCTTT

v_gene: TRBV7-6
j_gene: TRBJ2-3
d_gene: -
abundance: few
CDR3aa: CASSLATGPDTQYF
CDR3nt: TGTGCCAGCAGCTTAGCAACGGGACCAGATACGCAGTATTTT

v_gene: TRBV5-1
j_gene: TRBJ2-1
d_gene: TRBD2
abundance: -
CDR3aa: CASSSGTSGENEQFF
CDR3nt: TGCGCCAGCAGCTCAGGGACTAGCGGGGAGAATGAGCAGTTCTTC

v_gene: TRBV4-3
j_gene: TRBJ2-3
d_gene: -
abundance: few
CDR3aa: CASSQDFSGAEFTDTQYF
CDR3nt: TGCGCCAGCAGCCAAGACTTTTCCGGGGCCGAATTCACAGATACGCAGTATTTT